This T cell receptor (beta chain) appears in the sequencing data of a study of T-cell reconstitution after alpha-beta-depleted transplantation in children. The TCRbeta library incorporated unique molecular identifiers. One entry per CDR3 protein results from TCRdb running MiXCR on the PCR reads. Found here are some 300,000 distinct CDR3 sequences, about 9.3% of them singletons; the top ten hold around 2.3%. This clonotype was counted a few times. The ends lost 1 base at V and 4 bases at J; junction bases unmatched: 5. The germline V gene has CDR1 SGHAT and CDR2 FQNNGV. This CDR3 has 16 residues. Source: PBMCs from the stem cell graft donor, taken from the stem cell graft. The rearrangement links TRBV11-2 to TRBJ2-3; 10 bases are shared with TRBD2. The origin of this receptor is a human donor who donated a stem cell graft to a child with acute lymphoblastic leukemia. This chain's CDR3 is CASSLALAGKADTQYF. CDR3 nucleotides: TGTGCCAGCAGCTTAGCACTAGCGGGAAAGGCAGATACGCAGTATTTT.